This T cell receptor beta chain was documented in a study of shared clonotypes between healthy human individuals. Every one of the donors was a Caucasian adult that lived in Nashville, Tennessee. For unsorted PBMC, 300 ng DNA per replicate equaled 32,000 or so T cell genomes. This table comes from immunoSEQ multiplex PCR, and its TCRdb copy is limited to in-frame clones, with some not included. In the table there are about 450,000 clones, approximately 79% of which are singletons. Study-level results: Having only a few donors restricted how much genetic and exposure-history diversity was captured.

With respect to this clone: Its antigen is undetermined.

The length of the CDR3 is 14 residues. The germline gives CDR1 MNHEY, CDR2 SVGAGI. The V end was cut by 4 bases, the J end by 5 bases, with 15 bases between. Sequences were obtained from PBMCs. The receptor comes from a woman aged 40 to 50 in good health. Some clones in this sample may be carry-over from other donors' samples. The chain employs TRBV6-5 and TRBJ2-7; the D is unclear. The CDR3 region is CASSSSPLRNEQYF. In DNA, the CDR3 is TGTGCCAGCAGTTCATCTCCTCTCAGGAACGAGCAGTACTTC.